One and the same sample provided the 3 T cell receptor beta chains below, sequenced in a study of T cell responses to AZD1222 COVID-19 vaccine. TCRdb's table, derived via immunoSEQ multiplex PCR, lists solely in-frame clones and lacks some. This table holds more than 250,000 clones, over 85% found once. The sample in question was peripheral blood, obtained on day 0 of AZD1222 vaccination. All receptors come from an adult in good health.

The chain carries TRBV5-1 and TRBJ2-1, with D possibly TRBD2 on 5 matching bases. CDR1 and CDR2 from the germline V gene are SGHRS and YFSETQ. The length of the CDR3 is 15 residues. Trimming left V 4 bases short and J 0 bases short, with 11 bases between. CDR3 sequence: CASSTTGNSYNEQFF. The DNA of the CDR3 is TGCGCCAGCAGCACGACCGGGAACTCCTACAATGAGCAGTTCTTC.

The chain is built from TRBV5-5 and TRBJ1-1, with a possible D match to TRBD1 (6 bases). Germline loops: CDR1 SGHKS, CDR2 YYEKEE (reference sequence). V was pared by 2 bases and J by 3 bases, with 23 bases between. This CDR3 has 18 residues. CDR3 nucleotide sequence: TGTGCCAGCAGCTTATCCACTCATCGTAGGGGGAAGGACACTGAAGCTTTCTTT. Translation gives CASSLSTHRRGKDTEAFF.

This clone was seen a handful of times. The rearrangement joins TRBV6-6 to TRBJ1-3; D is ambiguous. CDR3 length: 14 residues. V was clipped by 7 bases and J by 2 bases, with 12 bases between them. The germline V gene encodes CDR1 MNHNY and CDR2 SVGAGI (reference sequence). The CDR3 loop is CASNHPGTGNTIYF. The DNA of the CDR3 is TGTGCCAGCAATCATCCGGGTACTGGAAACACCATATATTTT.